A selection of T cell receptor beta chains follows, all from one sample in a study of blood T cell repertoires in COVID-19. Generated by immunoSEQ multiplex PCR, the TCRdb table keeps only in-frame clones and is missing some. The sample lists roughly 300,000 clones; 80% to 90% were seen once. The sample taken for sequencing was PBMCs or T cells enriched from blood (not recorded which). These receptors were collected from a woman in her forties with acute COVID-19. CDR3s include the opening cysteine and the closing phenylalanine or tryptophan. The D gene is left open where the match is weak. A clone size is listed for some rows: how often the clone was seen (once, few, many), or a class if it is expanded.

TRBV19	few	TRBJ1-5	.	CATGGVELGNQPQHF	TGTGCCACCGGGGGAGTGGAACTGGGCAATCAGCCCCAGCATTTT
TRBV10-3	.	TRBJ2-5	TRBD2	CAISEPASGAQETQYF	TGTGCCATCAGTGAGCCGGCTAGCGGGGCGCAAGAGACCCAGTACTTC
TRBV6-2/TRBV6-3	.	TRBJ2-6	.	CASSDARVGSGANVLTF	TGTGCCAGCAGCGATGCCCGAGTGGGGAGTGGGGCCAACGTCCTGACTTTC
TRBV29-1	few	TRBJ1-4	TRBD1	CSVGDSPNEKLFF	TGCAGCGTCGGGGACAGCCCTAATGAAAAACTGTTTTTT
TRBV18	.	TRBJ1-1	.	CASSPGQKIEAFF	TGTGCCAGCTCACCAGGGCAGAAGATTGAAGCTTTCTTT
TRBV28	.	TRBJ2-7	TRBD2	CASSLLDRAAGAEQYF	TGTGCCAGCAGTTTATTGGACCGGGCAGCGGGAGCCGAGCAGTACTTC
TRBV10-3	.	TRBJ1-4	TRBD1	CAIRAGTETAEKLFF	TGTGCCATCAGGGCCGGGACAGAAACAGCGGAAAAACTGTTTTTT
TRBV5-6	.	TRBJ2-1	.	CASSLYINNEQFF	TGTGCCAGCAGCTTATACATCAACAATGAGCAGTTCTTC
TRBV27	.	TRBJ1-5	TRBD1	CASSPGQVRSQPQHF	TGTGCCAGCAGTCCCGGACAGGTCCGATCTCAGCCCCAGCATTTT
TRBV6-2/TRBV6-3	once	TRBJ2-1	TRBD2	CASSSRLAGNEQFF	TGTGCCAGCAGTTCCCGACTAGCTGGGAATGAGCAGTTCTTC
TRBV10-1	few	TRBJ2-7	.	CASSPGGGPLFYEQYF	TGCGCCAGCAGCCCTGGAGGGGGCCCTTTGTTCTACGAGCAGTACTTC
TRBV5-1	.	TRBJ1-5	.	CASSLAGESGQPQHF	TGCGCCAGCAGCTTGGCCGGTGAAAGTGGTCAGCCCCAGCATTTT
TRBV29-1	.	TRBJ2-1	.	CSLQVASYNEQFF	TGCAGCTTACAGGTTGCCTCCTACAATGAGCAGTTCTTC
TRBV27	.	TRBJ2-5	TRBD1	CASRAWGQSGETQYF	TGTGCCAGCAGAGCTTGGGGACAGTCAGGGGAGACCCAGTACTTC
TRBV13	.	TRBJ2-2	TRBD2	CASKSQSKPSGPGLASTGELFF	TGTGCCAGCAAGTCCCAGTCAAAACCCTCCGGGCCGGGACTAGCGTCGACCGGGGAGCTGTTTTTT
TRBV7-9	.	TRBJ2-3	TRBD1	CASSGTGSTDTQYF	TGTGCCAGCAGCGGGACAGGGAGCACAGATACGCAGTATTTT
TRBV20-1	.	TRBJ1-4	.	CSASPPGVTNEKLFF	TGCAGTGCTAGTCCCCCCGGGGTGACTAATGAAAAACTGTTTTTT
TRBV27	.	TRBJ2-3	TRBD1	CASSPTGGRGYF	TGTGCCAGCAGTCCTACAGGGGGCCGAGGGTATTTT
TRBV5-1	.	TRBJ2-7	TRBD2	CASSPASRGVSEQYF	TGCGCCAGCAGCCCCGCTAGTCGGGGGGTGAGCGAGCAGTACTTC
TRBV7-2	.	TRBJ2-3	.	CASSLDRPDTQYF	TGTGCCAGCAGCCTGGACAGACCCGATACGCAGTATTTT
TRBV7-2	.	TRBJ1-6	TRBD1	CASSPEGTVNSPLHF	TGTGCCAGCAGCCCCGAAGGGACAGTGAATTCACCCCTCCACTTT
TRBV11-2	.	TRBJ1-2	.	CASSGTFGPYGYTF	TGTGCCAGCAGCGGGACATTCGGACCCTATGGCTACACCTTC
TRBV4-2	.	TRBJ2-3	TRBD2	CASSQGAGGSTDTQYF	TGTGCCAGCAGCCAAGGGGCGGGAGGGAGCACAGATACGCAGTATTTT
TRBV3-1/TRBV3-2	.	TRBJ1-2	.	CASSLNREGYTF	TGTGCCAGCAGCCTAAACAGGGAAGGCTACACCTTC
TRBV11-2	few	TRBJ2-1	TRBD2	CASSLAGIYNEQFF	TGTGCCAGCAGCCTAGCGGGAATTTACAATGAGCAGTTCTTC
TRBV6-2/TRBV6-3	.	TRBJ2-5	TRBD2	CASSNGGARLAGGFQETQYF	TGTGCCAGCAGTAACGGAGGAGCTCGTCTAGCGGGAGGGTTTCAAGAGACCCAGTACTTC
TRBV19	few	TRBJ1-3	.	CASSYTGTTGNTIYF	TGTGCCAGTAGTTATACCGGGACAACTGGAAACACCATATATTTT
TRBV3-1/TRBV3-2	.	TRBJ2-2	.	CASSQDSTNTGELFF	TGTGCCAGCAGCCAGGACAGCACGAACACCGGGGAGCTGTTTTTT
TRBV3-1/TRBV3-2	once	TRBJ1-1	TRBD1	CASSQAGGTEAFF	TGTGCCAGCAGCCAAGCAGGGGGAACTGAAGCTTTCTTT
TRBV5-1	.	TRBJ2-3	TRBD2	CASGEAGGPVDTQYF	TGCGCCAGCGGAGAAGCGGGAGGGCCTGTAGATACGCAGTATTTT
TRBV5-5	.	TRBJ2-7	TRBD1	CASSFPRTGPDEQYF	TGTGCCAGCAGCTTCCCGAGGACAGGTCCCGACGAGCAGTACTTC
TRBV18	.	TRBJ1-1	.	CASSPGTPDSRKAFF	TGTGCCAGCTCGCCCGGGACACCAGATAGCCGCAAAGCTTTCTTT
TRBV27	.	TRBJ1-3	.	CASSLRVSSGNTIYF	TGTGCCAGCAGTCTCAGGGTTTCCTCTGGAAACACCATATATTTT
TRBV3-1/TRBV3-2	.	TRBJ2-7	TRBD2	CASSQEEAGAYEQYF	TGTGCCAGCAGCCAAGAAGAAGCGGGAGCCTACGAGCAGTACTTC
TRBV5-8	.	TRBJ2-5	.	CASSITGGLETQYF	TGTGCCAGCAGTATCACGGGGGGCTTAGAGACCCAGTACTTC
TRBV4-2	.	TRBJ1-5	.	CASSQRDTQGFFQPQHF	TGTGCCAGCAGCCAAAGGGACACCCAAGGATTTTTTCAGCCCCAGCATTTT
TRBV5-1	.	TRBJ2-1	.	CASSFEYEQFF	TGCGCCAGCAGCTTTGAGTATGAGCAGTTCTTC
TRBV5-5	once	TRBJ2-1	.	CASSTAYSIYNEQFF	TGTGCCAGCAGCACAGCTTACAGTATTTACAATGAGCAGTTCTTC
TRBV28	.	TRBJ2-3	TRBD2	CASSSGGSGTDTQYF	TGTGCCAGCAGTTCCGGCGGGAGCGGAACAGATACGCAGTATTTT
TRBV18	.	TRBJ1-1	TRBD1	CASSIRDSEAFF	TGTGCCAGCTCAATACGGGACAGTGAAGCTTTCTTT
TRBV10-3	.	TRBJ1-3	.	CAISAALLEYTIYF	TGTGCCATCAGTGCGGCACTGCTAGAGTACACCATATATTTT
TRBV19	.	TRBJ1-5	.	CASRLQGRSNQPQHF	TGTGCCAGTAGGTTACAGGGTCGGTCCAATCAGCCCCAGCATTTT
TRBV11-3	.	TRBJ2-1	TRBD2	CASSLDKGSGRNNEQFF	TGTGCCAGCAGCTTAGATAAGGGTAGCGGGAGAAACAATGAGCAGTTCTTC
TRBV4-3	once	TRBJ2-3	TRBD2	CASSQGASGSTDTQYF	TGCGCCAGCAGCCAAGGGGCTAGCGGGAGCACAGATACGCAGTATTTT
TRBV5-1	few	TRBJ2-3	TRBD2	CASTRGTSGGSTDTQYF	TGCGCCAGCACCCGCGGAACTAGCGGGGGGAGCACAGATACGCAGTATTTT
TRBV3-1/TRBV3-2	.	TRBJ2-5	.	CASSQRGTRVVETQYF	TGTGCCAGCAGCCAACGAGGGACACGGGTTGTGGAGACCCAGTACTTC
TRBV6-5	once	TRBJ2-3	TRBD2	CASSMTSGSTDTQYF	TGTGCCAGCAGTATGACTAGCGGGAGCACAGATACGCAGTATTTT
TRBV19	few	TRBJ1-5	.	CASRTGVQPQHF	TGTGCCAGTCGGACGGGGGTACAGCCCCAGCATTTT
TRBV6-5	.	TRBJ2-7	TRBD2	CASSYGGGNSYEQYF	TGTGCCAGCAGTTACGGGGGGGGAAACTCCTACGAGCAGTACTTC
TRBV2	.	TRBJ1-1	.	CASSVISEAFF	TGTGCCAGCAGTGTGATCAGTGAAGCTTTCTTT
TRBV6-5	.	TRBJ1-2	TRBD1	CASRSTGDNYGYTF	TGTGCCAGCAGATCGACAGGGGATAACTATGGCTACACCTTC
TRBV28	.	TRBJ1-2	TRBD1	CASRSGTATDYGYTF	TGTGCCAGCAGAAGTGGGACAGCCACAGACTATGGCTACACCTTC
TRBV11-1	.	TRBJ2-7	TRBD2	CASSLSAGEAYEQYF	TGTGCCAGCAGCTTATCAGCGGGAGAGGCCTACGAGCAGTACTTC
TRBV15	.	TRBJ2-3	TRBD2	CATSRDHGLAGGLTTQYF	TGTGCCACCAGCAGAGATCACGGGCTAGCGGGGGGGCTGACTACGCAGTATTTT
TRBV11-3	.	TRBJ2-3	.	CASSLDGSVTDTQYF	TGTGCCAGCAGCTTAGATGGTAGCGTCACAGATACGCAGTATTTT
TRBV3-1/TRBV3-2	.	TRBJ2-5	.	CASSTGNRVETQYF	TGTGCCAGCAGCACGGGGAACAGGGTAGAGACCCAGTACTTC
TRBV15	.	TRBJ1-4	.	CATSRELDSTTNEKLFF	TGTGCCACCAGCAGAGAACTGGACTCGACAACTAATGAAAAACTGTTTTTT
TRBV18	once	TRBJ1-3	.	CASSRETASGNTIYF	TGTGCCAGCTCACGGGAGACGGCCTCTGGAAACACCATATATTTT
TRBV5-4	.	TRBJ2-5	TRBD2	CASSLVVGGSWETQYF	TGTGCCAGCAGCTTGGTTGTCGGGGGGTCTTGGGAGACCCAGTACTTC
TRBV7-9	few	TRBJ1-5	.	CASSYGEARQPQHF	TGTGCCAGCAGCTATGGGGAGGCGCGACAGCCCCAGCATTTT